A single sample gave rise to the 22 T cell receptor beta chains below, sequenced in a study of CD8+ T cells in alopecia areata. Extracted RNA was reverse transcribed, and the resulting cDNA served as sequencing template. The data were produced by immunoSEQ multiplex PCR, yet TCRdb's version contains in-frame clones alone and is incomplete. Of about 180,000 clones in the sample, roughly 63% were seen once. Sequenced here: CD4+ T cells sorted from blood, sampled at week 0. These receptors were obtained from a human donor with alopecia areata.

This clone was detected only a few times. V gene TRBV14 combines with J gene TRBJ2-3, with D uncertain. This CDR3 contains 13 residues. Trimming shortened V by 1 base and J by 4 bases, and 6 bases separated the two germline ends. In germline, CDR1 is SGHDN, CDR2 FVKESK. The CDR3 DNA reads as TGTGCCAGCAGCCAAGTTTTATCAGATACGCAGTATTTT. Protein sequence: CASSQVLSDTQYF.

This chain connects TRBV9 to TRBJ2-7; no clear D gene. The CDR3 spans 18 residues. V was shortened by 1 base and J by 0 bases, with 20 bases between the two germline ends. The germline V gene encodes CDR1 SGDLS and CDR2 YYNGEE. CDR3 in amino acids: CASSVSVNSETTSYEQYF. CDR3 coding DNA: TGTGCCAGCAGCGTAAGCGTCAATTCAGAGACGACCTCCTACGAGCAGTACTTC.

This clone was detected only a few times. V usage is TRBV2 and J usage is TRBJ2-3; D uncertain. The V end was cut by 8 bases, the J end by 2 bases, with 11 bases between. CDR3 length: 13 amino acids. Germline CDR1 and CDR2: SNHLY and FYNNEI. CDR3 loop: CASGVRITDTQYF. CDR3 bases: TGTGCCAGCGGGGTGCGGATCACAGATACGCAGTATTTT.

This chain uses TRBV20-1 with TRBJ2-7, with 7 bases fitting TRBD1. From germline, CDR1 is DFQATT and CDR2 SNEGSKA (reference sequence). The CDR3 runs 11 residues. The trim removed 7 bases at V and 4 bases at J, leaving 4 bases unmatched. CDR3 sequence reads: CSVSGGYEQYF. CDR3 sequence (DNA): TGCAGTGTTTCAGGGGGTTACGAGCAGTACTTC.

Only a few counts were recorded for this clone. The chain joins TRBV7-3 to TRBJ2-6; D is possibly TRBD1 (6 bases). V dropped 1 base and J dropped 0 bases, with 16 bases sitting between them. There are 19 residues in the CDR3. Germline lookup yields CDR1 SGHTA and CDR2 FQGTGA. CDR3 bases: TGTGCCAGCAGCTTAAACCCCGGACAGTTCCTCTCTGGGGCCAACGTCCTGACTTTC. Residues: CASSLNPGQFLSGANVLTF.

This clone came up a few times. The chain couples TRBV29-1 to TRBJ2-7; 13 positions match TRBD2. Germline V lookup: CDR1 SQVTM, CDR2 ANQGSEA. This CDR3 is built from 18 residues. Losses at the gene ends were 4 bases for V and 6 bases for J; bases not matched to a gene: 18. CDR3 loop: CSVAGLRLTSGGASEQYF. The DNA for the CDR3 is TGCAGCGTTGCGGGACTGAGACTAACTAGCGGGGGGGCGTCCGAGCAGTACTTC.

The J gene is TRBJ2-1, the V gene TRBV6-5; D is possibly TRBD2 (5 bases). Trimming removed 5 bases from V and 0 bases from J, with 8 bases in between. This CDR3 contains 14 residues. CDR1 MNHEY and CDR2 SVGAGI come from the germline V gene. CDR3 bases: TGTGCCAGCAGTCCAACTAGCTCCTACAATGAGCAGTTCTTC. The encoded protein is CASSPTSSYNEQFF.

CDR3 DNA sequence: TGTGCCAGCAGCTTAACAGCTGGGGGGCCTCGGGAGCAGTACTTC. Encoded protein: CASSLTAGGPREQYF. The genes are TRBV5-6 and TRBJ2-7; the D gene could be TRBD1 or TRBD2 (6 bases each). The germline CDR1 and CDR2 sequences are SGHDT and YYEEEE. V dropped 2 bases and J dropped 7 bases, with 19 bases sitting between them. The length of the CDR3 is 15 residues.

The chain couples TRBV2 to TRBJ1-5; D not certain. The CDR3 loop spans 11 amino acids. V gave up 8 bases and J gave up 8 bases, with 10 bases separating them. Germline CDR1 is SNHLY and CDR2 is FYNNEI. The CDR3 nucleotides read TGTGCCAGCCGATTATCGGAGCCCCAGCATTTT. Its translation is CASRLSEPQHF.

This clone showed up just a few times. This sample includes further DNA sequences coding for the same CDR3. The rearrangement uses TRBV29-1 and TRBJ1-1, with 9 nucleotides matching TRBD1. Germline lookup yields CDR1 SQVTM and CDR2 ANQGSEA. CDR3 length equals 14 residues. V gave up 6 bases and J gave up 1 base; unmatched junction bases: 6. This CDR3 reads CSVNRDRANTEAFF. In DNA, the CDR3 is TGCAGCGTGAACCGGGACAGGGCGAACACTGAAGCTTTCTTT.

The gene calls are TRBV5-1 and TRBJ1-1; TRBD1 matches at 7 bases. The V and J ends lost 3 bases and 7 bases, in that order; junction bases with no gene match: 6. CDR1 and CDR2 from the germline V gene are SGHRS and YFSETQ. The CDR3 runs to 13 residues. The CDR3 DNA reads TGCGCCAGCAGCTCGGGACAGACGCTTGAAGCTTTCTTT. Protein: CASSSGQTLEAFF.

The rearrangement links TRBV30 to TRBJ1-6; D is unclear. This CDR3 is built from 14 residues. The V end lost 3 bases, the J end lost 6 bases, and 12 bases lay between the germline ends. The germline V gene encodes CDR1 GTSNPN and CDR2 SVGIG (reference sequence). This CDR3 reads CAWSTSTTNSPLHF. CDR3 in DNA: TGTGCCTGGAGCACTAGTACCACTAATTCACCCCTCCACTTT.

CDR3 in amino acids: CSVVVRGMIPKDTIYF. Here the CDR3 DNA reads TGCAGCGTTGTGGTTCGGGGCATGATCCCGAAGGACACCATATATTTT. The chain uses TRBV29-1 and TRBJ1-3, with D possibly being TRBD1 (5 bases). Per the germline V gene, CDR1 is SQVTM and CDR2 is ANQGSEA. V lost 4 bases to trimming and J lost 8 bases, with 24 bases between them. This CDR3 spans 16 amino acids.

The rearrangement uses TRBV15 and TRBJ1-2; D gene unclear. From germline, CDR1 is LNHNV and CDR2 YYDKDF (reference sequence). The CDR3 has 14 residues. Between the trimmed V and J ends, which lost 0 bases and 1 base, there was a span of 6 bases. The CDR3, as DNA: TGTGCCACCAGCAGAGATCCCCTTAACTATGGCTACACCTTC. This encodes CATSRDPLNYGYTF.

The CDR3 protein is CAWSVGASQHQPQHF. The CDR3 DNA sequence: TGTGCCTGGAGTGTTGGGGCCAGCCAGCATCAGCCCCAGCATTTT. V and J are TRBV30 and TRBJ1-5, with TRBD1 as a possible D gene (5 bases). V lost 0 bases to trimming and J lost 5 bases, with 14 bases between them. Germline assignment: CDR1 GTSNPN and CDR2 SVGIG (reference sequence). This CDR3 contains 15 residues.

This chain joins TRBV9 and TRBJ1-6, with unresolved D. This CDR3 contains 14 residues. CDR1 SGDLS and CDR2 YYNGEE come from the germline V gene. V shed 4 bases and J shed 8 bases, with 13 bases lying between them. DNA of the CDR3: TGTGCCAGCAGCCCTACCCCTGCTGATTCACCCCTCCACTTT. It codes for CASSPTPADSPLHF.

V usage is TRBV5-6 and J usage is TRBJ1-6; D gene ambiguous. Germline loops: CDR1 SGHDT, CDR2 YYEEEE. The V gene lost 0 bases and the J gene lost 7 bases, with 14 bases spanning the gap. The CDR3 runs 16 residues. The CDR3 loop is CASSLEGGIMNSPLHF. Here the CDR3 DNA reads TGTGCCAGCAGCTTGGAAGGAGGGATCATGAATTCACCCCTCCACTTT.

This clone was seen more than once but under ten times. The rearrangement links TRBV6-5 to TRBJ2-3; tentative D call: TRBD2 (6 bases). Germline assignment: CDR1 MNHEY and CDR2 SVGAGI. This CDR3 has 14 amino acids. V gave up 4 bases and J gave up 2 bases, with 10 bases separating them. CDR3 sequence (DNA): TGTGCCAGCAGTTGGGGGGTCTCCACAGATACGCAGTATTTT. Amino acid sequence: CASSWGVSTDTQYF.

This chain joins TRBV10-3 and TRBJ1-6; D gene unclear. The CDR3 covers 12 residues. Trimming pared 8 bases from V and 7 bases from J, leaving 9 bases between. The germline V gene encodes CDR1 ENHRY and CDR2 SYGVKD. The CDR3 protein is CAIGLANSPLHF. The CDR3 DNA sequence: TGTGCCATCGGGCTTGCGAATTCACCCCTCCACTTT.

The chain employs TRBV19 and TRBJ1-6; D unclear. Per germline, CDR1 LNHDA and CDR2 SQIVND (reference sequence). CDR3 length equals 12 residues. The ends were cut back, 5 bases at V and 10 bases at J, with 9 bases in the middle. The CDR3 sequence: CASSEGSSPLHF. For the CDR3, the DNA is TGTGCCAGTAGTGAGGGATCCTCACCCCTCCACTTT.

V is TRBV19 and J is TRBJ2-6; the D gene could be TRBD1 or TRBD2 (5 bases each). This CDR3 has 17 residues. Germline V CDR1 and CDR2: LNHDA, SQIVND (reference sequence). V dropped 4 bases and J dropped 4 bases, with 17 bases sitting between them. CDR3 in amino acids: CASSKTTGYRGANVLTF. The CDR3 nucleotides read TGTGCCAGTAGTAAAACGACGGGATACAGGGGGGCCAACGTCCTGACTTTC.

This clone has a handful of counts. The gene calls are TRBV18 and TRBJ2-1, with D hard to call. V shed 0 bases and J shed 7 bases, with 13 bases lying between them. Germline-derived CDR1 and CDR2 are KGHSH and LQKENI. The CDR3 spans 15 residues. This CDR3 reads CASSPPLGSGNEQFF. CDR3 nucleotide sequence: TGTGCCAGCTCACCACCGCTAGGTTCCGGTAATGAGCAGTTCTTC. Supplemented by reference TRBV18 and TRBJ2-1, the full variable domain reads NAGVMQNPRHLVRRRGQEARLRCSPMKGHSHVYWYRQLPEEGLKFMVYLQKENIIDESGMPKERFSAEFPKEGPSILRIQQVVRGDSAAYFCASSPPLGSGNEQFFGPGTRLTVL.